A selection of T cell receptor beta chains follows, all from one sample in a study of T cell responses to AZD1222 COVID-19 vaccine. Assay used: immunoSEQ multiplex PCR; TCRdb lists only in-frame clones, some missing. There are roughly 150,000 clones in the sample; around 90% occur only once, and about 1.5% lies in the top ten. Material: peripheral blood, obtained on day 0 of AZD1222 vaccination. These receptor sequences come from an adult in good health. CDR3s include the opening cysteine and the closing phenylalanine or tryptophan. Fields, in order: J gene, D gene, clone size, V gene, CDR3 DNA, CDR3 protein. The D gene is left open where the match is weak. Some rows mark clone size as missing; the rest say once, few, many or name a class of expanded clone.

J: TRBJ2-7; D: TRBD2; size: once; V: TRBV5-1; DNA: TGCGCCAGCAGCCGGACTAGCGGGAGTGTAGCTGGCGAGCAGTACTTC; CDR3: CASSRTSGSVAGEQYF
J: TRBJ2-5; D: TRBD2; size: once; V: TRBV30; DNA: TGTGCCTGGAGTTTAGCGGGGGGAAAGGAGACCCAGTACTTC; CDR3: CAWSLAGGKETQYF
J: TRBJ2-5; D: NA; size: NA; V: TRBV7-9; DNA: TGTGCCAGCAGCTTAAAACAGCTACAAGAGACCCAGTACTTC; CDR3: CASSLKQLQETQYF
J: TRBJ2-1; D: TRBD2; size: NA; V: TRBV11-2; DNA: TGTGCCAGCAGCTCCACACTAGCGGGGGAACACTACAATGAGCAGTTCTTC; CDR3: CASSSTLAGEHYNEQFF
J: TRBJ2-3; D: NA; size: NA; V: TRBV2; DNA: TGTGCCAGCAATTTCGGAGGTGGGGGGCGTGCGTATTTT; CDR3: CASNFGGGGRAYF
J: TRBJ1-5; D: NA; size: NA; V: TRBV4-1; DNA: TGCGCCAGCAGCCATAACCTGGGGGGATATCATCCCCAGCATTTT; CDR3: CASSHNLGGYHPQHF
J: TRBJ1-1; D: NA; size: NA; V: TRBV5-5; DNA: TGTGCCAGCAGACCCGCTCAGGGGACTGAAGCTTTCTTT; CDR3: CASRPAQGTEAFF
J: TRBJ1-3; D: NA; size: NA; V: TRBV4-1; DNA: TGCGCCAGCAGCCAAGCAGACAGGATAAACACCATATATTTT; CDR3: CASSQADRINTIYF
J: TRBJ1-1; D: TRBD1; size: NA; V: TRBV5-4; DNA: TGTGCCAGCAGGGCCTACAGGGGGGGAATGAACACTGAAGCTTTCTTT; CDR3: CASRAYRGGMNTEAFF
J: TRBJ1-2; D: TRBD1; size: NA; V: TRBV7-9; DNA: TGTGCCAGCAGCCCGGCCTCAGGGGGTCTCTATGGCTACACCTTC; CDR3: CASSPASGGLYGYTF
J: TRBJ2-5; D: NA; size: NA; V: TRBV2; DNA: TGTGCCAGCAGGGCCGTGACAGAGTACCAAGAGACCCAGTACTTC; CDR3: CASRAVTEYQETQYF
J: TRBJ2-6; D: NA; size: once; V: TRBV18; DNA: TGTGCCAGCTCTTTACAGGGTCGCGGGGCCAACGTCCTGACTTTC; CDR3: CASSLQGRGANVLTF
J: TRBJ2-2; D: NA; size: NA; V: TRBV6-4; DNA: TGTGCCAGCAGTTCCGGAGGGCCGGACACCGGGGAGCTGTTTTTT; CDR3: CASSSGGPDTGELFF
J: TRBJ1-1; D: TRBD1; size: NA; V: TRBV7-9; DNA: TGTGCCAGCAGCTCTAGGGGGGACAGGGGGCCAGACACTGAAGCTTTCTTT; CDR3: CASSSRGDRGPDTEAFF
J: TRBJ2-1; D: TRBD2; size: NA; V: TRBV11-2; DNA: TGTGCCAGCAGGCGTTCGACTAGCGATGAGCAGTTCTTC; CDR3: CASRRSTSDEQFF
J: TRBJ1-4; D: TRBD1; size: NA; V: TRBV28; DNA: TGTGCCAGCAGTCCCCAGGGGGGTGCTAATGAAAAACTGTTTTTT; CDR3: CASSPQGGANEKLFF
J: TRBJ2-1; D: NA; size: NA; V: TRBV12-3/TRBV12-4; DNA: TGTGCCACCGGGGCCAGAAGGAATGAGCAGTTCTTC; CDR3: CATGARRNEQFF
J: TRBJ1-5; D: TRBD1; size: NA; V: TRBV24-1; DNA: TGTGCCACCAGTGATGCCGGGACAGGGCAGCCCCAGCATTTT; CDR3: CATSDAGTGQPQHF
J: TRBJ2-1; D: TRBD2; size: NA; V: TRBV10-3; DNA: TGTGCCATCAGTGTGCCCCTAGCGGGAGGGCCCAATGAGCAGTTCTTC; CDR3: CAISVPLAGGPNEQFF
J: TRBJ1-2; D: NA; size: NA; V: TRBV7-2; DNA: TGTGCCAGCAGCGAAGACAGCTATGGCTACACCTTC; CDR3: CASSEDSYGYTF
J: TRBJ1-2; D: NA; size: NA; V: TRBV11-2; DNA: TGTGCCAGCAGCTTAGACAGGGGAGGTAACTATGGCTACACCTTC; CDR3: CASSLDRGGNYGYTF
J: TRBJ2-1; D: NA; size: NA; V: TRBV5-1; DNA: TGCGCCAGCAGCTTGCAGGGGAGCTCCTACAATGAGCAGTTCTTC; CDR3: CASSLQGSSYNEQFF
J: TRBJ1-2; D: NA; size: NA; V: TRBV7-8; DNA: TGTGCCAGCAGCTCGATCGGGACGGCGTATGGCTACACCTTC; CDR3: CASSSIGTAYGYTF
J: TRBJ1-5; D: NA; size: NA; V: TRBV7-8; DNA: TGTGCCAGCAGCTTAGGAGGGTATCAGCCCCAGCATTTT; CDR3: CASSLGGYQPQHF
J: TRBJ1-1; D: NA; size: NA; V: TRBV7-8; DNA: TGTGCCAGCTGTCAAGGGAGGAGGACTGAAGCTTTCTTT; CDR3: CASCQGRRTEAFF
J: TRBJ2-3; D: NA; size: NA; V: TRBV12-3/TRBV12-4; DNA: TGCGCTACCCAACTTAGCAGCACAGATACGCAGTATTTT; CDR3: CATQLSSTDTQYF
J: TRBJ2-1; D: TRBD1; size: NA; V: TRBV5-8; DNA: TGTGCCAGCACTAGTCGGGACAGATACAATGAGCAGTTCTTC; CDR3: CASTSRDRYNEQFF
J: TRBJ2-1; D: NA; size: NA; V: TRBV7-2; DNA: TGTGCCAGCGGCCTTACTCGGGACTACAATGAGCAGTTCTTC; CDR3: CASGLTRDYNEQFF
J: TRBJ2-7; D: TRBD2; size: NA; V: TRBV5-4; DNA: TGTGCCAGCACCATGGAAGGGCTGGGGGGGGGCGAGCAGTACTTC; CDR3: CASTMEGLGGGEQYF
J: TRBJ1-2; D: NA; size: once; V: TRBV21-1; DNA: TGTGCCAGCAGCAAAGGCACAGGGAAGTGGACCAGCTATGGCTACACCTTC; CDR3: CASSKGTGKWTSYGYTF
J: TRBJ1-1; D: NA; size: NA; V: TRBV6-5; DNA: TGTGCCAGCAGTTACGGAGGTGCTTTCTTT; CDR3: CASSYGGAFF
J: TRBJ1-4; D: NA; size: NA; V: TRBV5-1; DNA: TGCGCCAGCAGCTTGGCAGCAACTAATGAAAAACTGTTTTTT; CDR3: CASSLAATNEKLFF
J: TRBJ2-7; D: NA; size: once; V: TRBV7-3; DNA: TGTGCCAGCAGCTTAGGGGGCGGGGCCGATACCTACGAGCAGTACTTC; CDR3: CASSLGGGADTYEQYF
J: TRBJ1-3; D: NA; size: NA; V: TRBV6-1; DNA: TGTGCCAGCAGTGATAAACCGGGGGCCAGAAACACCATATATTTT; CDR3: CASSDKPGARNTIYF
J: TRBJ2-5; D: TRBD2; size: NA; V: TRBV7-2; DNA: TGTGCCAGCAGCTTAGGGCTTCTAGCGGGGGCGAGGGAGACCCAGTACTTC; CDR3: CASSLGLLAGARETQYF
J: TRBJ2-7; D: NA; size: NA; V: TRBV5-4; DNA: TGTGCCAGCAGCTTGGACCACGAGCAGTACTTC; CDR3: CASSLDHEQYF
J: TRBJ1-1; D: TRBD1; size: NA; V: TRBV5-1; DNA: TGCGCCAGCAGCGGACAGGGCTCCTGGGTGACTGAAGCTTTCTTT; CDR3: CASSGQGSWVTEAFF
J: TRBJ1-1; D: NA; size: NA; V: TRBV6-1; DNA: TGTGCCAGCAGTGAAAACCAGGGGATCACTGAAGCTTTCTTT; CDR3: CASSENQGITEAFF
J: TRBJ1-1; D: NA; size: NA; V: TRBV13; DNA: TGTGCCAGCAGCTCCGACCCAGGGGCCGGGAACACTGAAGCTTTCTTT; CDR3: CASSSDPGAGNTEAFF
J: TRBJ1-5; D: NA; size: NA; V: TRBV18; DNA: TGTGCCAGCTCTCCGCCGGGGGGCAATCAGCCCCAGCATTTT; CDR3: CASSPPGGNQPQHF
J: TRBJ1-1; D: TRBD1; size: once; V: TRBV30; DNA: TGTGCCTGGAGTGTATTTCAGCAGGGGGCGGCTTTCTTT; CDR3: CAWSVFQQGAAFF
J: TRBJ2-5; D: TRBD2; size: NA; V: TRBV20-1; DNA: TGCAGTGCTAGTGGGACTAGCGGGAAGCAAGAGACCCAGTACTTC; CDR3: CSASGTSGKQETQYF
J: TRBJ2-3; D: NA; size: NA; V: TRBV2; DNA: TGTGCCAGCAGTGAGACCTCCTACACAGATACGCAGTATTTT; CDR3: CASSETSYTDTQYF
J: TRBJ2-1; D: TRBD2; size: once; V: TRBV19; DNA: TGTGCCAGTAGCCCGGGGGGTAATGAGCAGTTCTTC; CDR3: CASSPGGNEQFF
J: TRBJ2-1; D: TRBD1; size: NA; V: TRBV7-2; DNA: TGTGCCAGCAGCCCGGGACAGGGTACCTACAATGAGCAGTTCTTC; CDR3: CASSPGQGTYNEQFF
J: TRBJ1-1; D: NA; size: NA; V: TRBV2; DNA: TGTGCCAGCAAAAAGAACCGATATCTGAACACTGAAGCTTTCTTT; CDR3: CASKKNRYLNTEAFF
J: TRBJ1-2; D: NA; size: NA; V: TRBV7-3; DNA: TGTGCCAGCAGCTTAACGTTTCGCGTCACCCGTTCTGATGGCTACACCTTC; CDR3: CASSLTFRVTRSDGYTF
J: TRBJ2-7; D: TRBD1; size: NA; V: TRBV14; DNA: TGTGCCGGCCGGGACAGGGGTATATACGAGCAGTACTTC; CDR3: CAGRDRGIYEQYF
J: TRBJ2-7; D: NA; size: NA; V: TRBV4-2; DNA: TGTGCCAGCAGCCCCTCCCAAAACGAGCAGTACTTC; CDR3: CASSPSQNEQYF
J: TRBJ1-2; D: NA; size: NA; V: TRBV5-6; DNA: TGTGCCAGCAGCTCCGCTCGGGGCTACACCTTC; CDR3: CASSSARGYTF
J: TRBJ1-3; D: NA; size: NA; V: TRBV30; DNA: TGTGCCTGGAGTTTAGGCAACTCTGGAAACACCATATATTTT; CDR3: CAWSLGNSGNTIYF
J: TRBJ2-7; D: NA; size: NA; V: TRBV27; DNA: TGTGCCAGCAGTTTATCCCGGACGGCGCTCTCCTACGAGCAGTACTTC; CDR3: CASSLSRTALSYEQYF
J: TRBJ1-1; D: NA; size: once; V: TRBV5-5; DNA: TGTGCCAGCAGCTTGGTTCGACAGACAAAAACTGAAGCTTTCTTT; CDR3: CASSLVRQTKTEAFF
J: TRBJ2-1; D: NA; size: NA; V: TRBV6-2/TRBV6-3; DNA: TGTGCCAGCAGTTATCGACAGACCAATGAGCAGTTCTTC; CDR3: CASSYRQTNEQFF
J: TRBJ1-2; D: NA; size: NA; V: TRBV7-9; DNA: TGTGCCAGCAGCCAAGGACAAGATGGCTACACCTTC; CDR3: CASSQGQDGYTF